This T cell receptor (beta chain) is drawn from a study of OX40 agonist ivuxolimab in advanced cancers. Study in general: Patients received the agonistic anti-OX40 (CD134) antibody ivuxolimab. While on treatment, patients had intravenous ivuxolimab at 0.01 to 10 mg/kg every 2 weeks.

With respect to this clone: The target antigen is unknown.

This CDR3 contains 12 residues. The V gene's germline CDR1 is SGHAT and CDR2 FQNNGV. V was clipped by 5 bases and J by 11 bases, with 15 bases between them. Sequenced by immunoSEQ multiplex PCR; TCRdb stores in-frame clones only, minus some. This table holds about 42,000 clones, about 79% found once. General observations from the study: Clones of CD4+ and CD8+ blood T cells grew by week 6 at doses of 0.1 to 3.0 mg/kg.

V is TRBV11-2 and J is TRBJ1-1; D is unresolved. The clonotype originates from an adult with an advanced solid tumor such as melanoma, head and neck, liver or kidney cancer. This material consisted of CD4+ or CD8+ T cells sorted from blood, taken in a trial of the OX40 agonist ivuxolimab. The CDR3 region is CASSPQQQRAFF. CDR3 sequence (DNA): TGTGCCAGCAGCCCCCAACAGCAGCGGGCTTTCTTT. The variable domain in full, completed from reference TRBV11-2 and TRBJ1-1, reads EAGVAQSPRYKIIEKRQSVAFWCNPISGHATLYWYQQILGQGPKLLIQFQNNGVVDDSQLPKDRFSAERLKGVDSTLKIQPAKLEDSAVYLCASSPQQQRAFFGQGTRLTVV.